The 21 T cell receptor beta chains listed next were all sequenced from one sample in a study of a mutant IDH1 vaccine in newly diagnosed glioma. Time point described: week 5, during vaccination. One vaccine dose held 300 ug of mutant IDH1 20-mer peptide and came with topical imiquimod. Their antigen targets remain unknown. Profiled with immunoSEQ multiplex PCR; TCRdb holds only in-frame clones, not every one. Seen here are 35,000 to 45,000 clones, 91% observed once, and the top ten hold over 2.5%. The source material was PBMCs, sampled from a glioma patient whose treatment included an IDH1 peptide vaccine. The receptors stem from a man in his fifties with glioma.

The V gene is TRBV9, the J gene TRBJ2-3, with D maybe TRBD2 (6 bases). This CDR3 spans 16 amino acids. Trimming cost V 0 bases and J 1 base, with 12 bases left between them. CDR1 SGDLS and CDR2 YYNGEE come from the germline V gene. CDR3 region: CASSVARLGGTDTQYF. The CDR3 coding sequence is TGTGCCAGCAGCGTAGCCCGACTAGGAGGCACAGATACGCAGTATTTT.

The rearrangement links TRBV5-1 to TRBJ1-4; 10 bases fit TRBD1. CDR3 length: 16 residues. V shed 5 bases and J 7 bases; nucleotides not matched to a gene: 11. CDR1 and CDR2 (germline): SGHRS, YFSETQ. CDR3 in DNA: TGCGCCAGCAGTTTCCTTTCCGGGACAGGGGTTGAAAAACTGTTTTTT. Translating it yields CASSFLSGTGVEKLFF.

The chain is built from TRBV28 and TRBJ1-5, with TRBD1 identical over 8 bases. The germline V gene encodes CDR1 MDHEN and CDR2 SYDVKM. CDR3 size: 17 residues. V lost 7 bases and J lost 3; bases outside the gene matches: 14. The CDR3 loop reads CASTPRRAGGYNQPQHF. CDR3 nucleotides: TGTGCCAGCACTCCAAGGCGGGCAGGGGGCTACAATCAGCCCCAGCATTTT. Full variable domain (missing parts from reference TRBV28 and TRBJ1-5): DVKVTQSSRYLVKRTGEKVFLECVQDMDHENMFWYRQDPGLGLRLIYFSYDVKMKEKGDIPEGYSVSREKKERFSLILESASTNQTSMYLCASTPRRAGGYNQPQHFGDGTRLSIL.

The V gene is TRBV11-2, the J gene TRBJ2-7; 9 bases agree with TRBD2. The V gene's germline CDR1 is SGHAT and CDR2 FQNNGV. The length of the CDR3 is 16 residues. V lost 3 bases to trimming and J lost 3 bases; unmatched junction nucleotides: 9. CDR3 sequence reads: CASSFVSGGHDYEQYF. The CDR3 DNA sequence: TGTGCCAGCAGCTTCGTTAGCGGGGGCCATGACTACGAGCAGTACTTC. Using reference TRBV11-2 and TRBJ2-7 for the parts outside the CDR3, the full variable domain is EAGVAQSPRYKIIEKRQSVAFWCNPISGHATLYWYQQILGQGPKLLIQFQNNGVVDDSQLPKDRFSAERLKGVDSTLKIQPAKLEDSAVYLCASSFVSGGHDYEQYFGPGTRLTVT.

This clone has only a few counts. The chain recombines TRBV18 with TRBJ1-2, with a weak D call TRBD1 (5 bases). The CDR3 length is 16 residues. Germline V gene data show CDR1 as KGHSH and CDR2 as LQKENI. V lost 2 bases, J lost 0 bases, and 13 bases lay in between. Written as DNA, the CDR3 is TGTGCCAGCTCACCAAGTACAGGCAGCGCTAACTATGGCTACACCTTC. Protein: CASSPSTGSANYGYTF.

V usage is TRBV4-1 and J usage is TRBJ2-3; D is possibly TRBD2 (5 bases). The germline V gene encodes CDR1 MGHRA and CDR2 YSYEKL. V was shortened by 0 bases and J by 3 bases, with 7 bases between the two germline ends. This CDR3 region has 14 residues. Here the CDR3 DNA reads TGCGCCAGCAGCCAAGATCGGGGAACAGATACGCAGTATTTT. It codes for CASSQDRGTDTQYF.

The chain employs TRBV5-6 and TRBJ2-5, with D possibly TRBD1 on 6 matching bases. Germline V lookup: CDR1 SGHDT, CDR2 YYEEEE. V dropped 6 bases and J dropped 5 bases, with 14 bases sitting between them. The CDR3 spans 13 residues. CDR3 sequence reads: CASNLQGPETQYF. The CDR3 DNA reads TGTGCCAGCAACCTACAGGGTCCGGAGACCCAGTACTTC.

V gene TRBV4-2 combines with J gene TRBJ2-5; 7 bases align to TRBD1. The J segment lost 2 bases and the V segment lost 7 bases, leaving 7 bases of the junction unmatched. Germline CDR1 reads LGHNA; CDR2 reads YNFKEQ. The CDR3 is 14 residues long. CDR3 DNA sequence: TGTGCCAGCAAAGAGGGACAGCATCAAGAGACCCAGTACTTC. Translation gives CASKEGQHQETQYF.

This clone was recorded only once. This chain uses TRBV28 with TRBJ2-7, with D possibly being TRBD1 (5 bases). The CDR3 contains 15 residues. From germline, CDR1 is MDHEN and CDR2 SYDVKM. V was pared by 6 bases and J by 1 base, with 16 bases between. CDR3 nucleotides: TGTGCCAGCAGCCCTCTCGGCACAGGATCCTACGAGCAGTACTTC. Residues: CASSPLGTGSYEQYF.

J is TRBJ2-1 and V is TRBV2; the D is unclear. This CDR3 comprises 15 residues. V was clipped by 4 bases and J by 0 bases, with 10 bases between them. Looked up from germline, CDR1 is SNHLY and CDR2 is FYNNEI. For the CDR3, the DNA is TGTGCCAGCAGTGCCCTGAAGGGCTCCTACAATGAGCAGTTCTTC. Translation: CASSALKGSYNEQFF.

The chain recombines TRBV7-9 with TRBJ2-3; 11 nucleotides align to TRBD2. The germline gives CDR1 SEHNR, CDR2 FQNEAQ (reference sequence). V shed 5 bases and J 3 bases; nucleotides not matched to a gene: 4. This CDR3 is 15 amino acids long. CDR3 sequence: CASSPTSGTTDTQYF. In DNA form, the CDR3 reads TGTGCCAGCAGCCCGACTAGCGGGACAACAGATACGCAGTATTTT.

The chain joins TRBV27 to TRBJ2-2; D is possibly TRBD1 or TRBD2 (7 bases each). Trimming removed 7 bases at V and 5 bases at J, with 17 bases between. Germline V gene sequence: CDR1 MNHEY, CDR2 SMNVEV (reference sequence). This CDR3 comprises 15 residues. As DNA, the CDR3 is TGTGCCAGCACCAGGGGGGGTGGTTGGACCGGGGAGCTGTTTTTT. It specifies CASTRGGGWTGELFF.

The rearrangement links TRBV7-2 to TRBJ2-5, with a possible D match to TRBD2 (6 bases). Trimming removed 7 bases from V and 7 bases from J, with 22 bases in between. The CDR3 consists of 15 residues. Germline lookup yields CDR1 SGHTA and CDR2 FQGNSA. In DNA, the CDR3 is TGTGCCAGCACCCCTCCGGGACTCGAAGTGGGGACCCAGTACTTC. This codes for CASTPPGLEVGTQYF.

CDR3 in amino acids: CASSVTGFGNTIYF. As DNA, the CDR3 is TGTGCCAGTAGTGTGACAGGATTTGGAAACACCATATATTTT. The V and J genes are TRBV19 and TRBJ1-3, with a possible D match to TRBD1 (6 bases). Germline CDR1 LNHDA, CDR2 SQIVND (reference sequence). CDR3 length: 14 amino acids. V lost 5 bases, J lost 3 bases, and 11 bases lay in between.

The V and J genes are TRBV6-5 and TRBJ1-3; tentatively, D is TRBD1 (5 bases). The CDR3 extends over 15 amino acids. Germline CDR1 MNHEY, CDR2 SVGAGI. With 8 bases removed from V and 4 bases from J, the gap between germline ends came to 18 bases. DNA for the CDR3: TGTGCCAGCGGCCGCCCGGGGGAACCCGGAAACACCATATATTTT. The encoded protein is CASGRPGEPGNTIYF.

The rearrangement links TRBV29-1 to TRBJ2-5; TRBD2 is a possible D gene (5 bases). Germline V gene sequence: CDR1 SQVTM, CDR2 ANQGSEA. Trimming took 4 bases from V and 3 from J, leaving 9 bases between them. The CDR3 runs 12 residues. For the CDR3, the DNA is TGCAGCGTTGGGACTTTCAAAGAGACCCAGTACTTC. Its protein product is CSVGTFKETQYF.

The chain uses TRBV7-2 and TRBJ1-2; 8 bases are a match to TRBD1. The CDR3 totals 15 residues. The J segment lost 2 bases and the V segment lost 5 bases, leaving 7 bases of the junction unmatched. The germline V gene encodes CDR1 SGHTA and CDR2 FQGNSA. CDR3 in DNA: TGTGCCAGCAGCCAGGGGGCAGGGGACAACTATGGCTACACCTTC. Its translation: CASSQGAGDNYGYTF.

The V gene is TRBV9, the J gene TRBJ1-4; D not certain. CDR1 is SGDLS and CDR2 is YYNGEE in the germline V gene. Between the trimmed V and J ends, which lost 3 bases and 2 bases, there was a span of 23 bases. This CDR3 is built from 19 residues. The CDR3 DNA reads TGTGCCAGCAGCGCCGGAAGGACCCGGGATTATGGTACTAATGAAAAACTGTTTTTT. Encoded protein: CASSAGRTRDYGTNEKLFF.

CDR3 bases: TGTGCCAGCAGCTTAGTCGACAGACCCTATGGCTACACCTTC. It codes for CASSLVDRPYGYTF. The genes are TRBV11-2 and TRBJ1-2; a weak D match, TRBD1 (5 bases). This CDR3 comprises 14 residues. With 1 base removed from V and 4 bases from J, the gap between germline ends came to 10 bases. The germline CDR1 and CDR2 sequences are SGHAT and FQNNGV.

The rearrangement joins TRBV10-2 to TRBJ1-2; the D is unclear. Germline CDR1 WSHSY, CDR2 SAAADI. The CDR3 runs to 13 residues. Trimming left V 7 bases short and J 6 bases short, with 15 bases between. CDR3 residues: CASTPAGANGYTF. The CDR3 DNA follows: TGCGCCAGCACCCCAGCGGGTGCCAATGGCTACACCTTC.

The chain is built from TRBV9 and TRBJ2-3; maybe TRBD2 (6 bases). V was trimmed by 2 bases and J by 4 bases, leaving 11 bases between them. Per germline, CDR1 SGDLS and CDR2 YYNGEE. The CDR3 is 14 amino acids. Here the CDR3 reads CASSVARGSDTQYF. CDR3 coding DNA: TGTGCCAGCAGCGTGGCACGGGGGTCAGATACGCAGTATTTT.